This T cell receptor beta chain emerged from a study of cytomegalovirus exposure and HLA in healthy donors. Study-wide results and limits: Productive status was seen about 87% or about 30% of the time for most TCR beta V segments in an earlier analysis. Roughly uniform sequencing depth across donors was assumed, possibly incorrectly.

To note about this clone: The antigen is not known.

The CDR3 contains 15 residues. V was shortened by 5 bases and J by 0 bases, with 13 bases between the two germline ends. The germline CDR1 and CDR2 sequences are MDHEN and SYDVKM. The PCR made use of 60 Vbeta and 13 Jbeta primers. TCRdb's table, derived via immunoSEQ multiplex PCR, lists solely in-frame clones and lacks some. The data hold around 100,000 clones, with 7.6% observed a single time. Unrecorded immune exposure was likely among donors, who were nominally healthy when sampled. The clonotype originates from a man aged 50 to 60 in good health and CMV-seronegative. The sequenced sample consisted of PBMCs. V gene TRBV28 combines with J gene TRBJ1-2, with D uncertain. The CDR3 is CASSPPGSTNYGYTF. DNA of the CDR3: TGTGCCAGCAGTCCCCCGGGGTCTACTAACTATGGCTACACCTTC.